This TCR beta chain was recovered during a study of shared clonotypes between healthy human individuals. Sorted-subset replicate PCR reactions contained 200 ng DNA, corresponding to approximately 30,000 T cell genomes. Original data processing: There were no quality scores in the junction-only immunoSEQ sequences, so filtering differed. Assay: immunoSEQ multiplex PCR; the TCRdb copy retains only in-frame clones and omits some. From that table come the V and J calls and clone size; the DNA was used to work out D and trimming. The table shows about 1,800,000 clones, with about 94% occurring only once. V was pared by 4 bases and J by 0 bases, with 15 bases between. CDR1 and CDR2 from the germline V gene are SEHNR and FQNEAQ (reference sequence). The CDR3 totals 17 residues. A remark on this clone: Its specificity is not known.

Findings and caveats of the study: Lower generation probabilities were found for non-shared clonotypes than for those shared by all four donors. For naive CD4 cells, roughly 5% of clonotypes were shared across a few donors.

Naive CD8 isolation took CD45RO-negative cells positively selected for CCR7 and excluded terminally differentiated effector memory CD45RA+ cells. This clonotype originated in a young man in good health. The gene calls are TRBV7-9 and TRBJ2-2; D not resolved. The sequencing input was naive CD8+ T cells sorted from blood. The CDR3 bases are TGTGCCAGCAGCTCTCCGGTGCGGCAGGCGAACACCGGGGAGCTGTTTTTT. Its translation: CASSSPVRQANTGELFF. Full variable domain (rest looked up from reference TRBV7-9 and TRBJ2-2): DTGVSQNPRHKITKRGQNVTFRCDPISEHNRLYWYRQTLGQGPEFLTYFQNEAQLEKSRLLSDRFSAERPKGSFSTLEIQRTEQGDSAMYLCASSSPVRQANTGELFFGEGSRLTVL.